This T cell receptor (beta chain) was retrieved from a study of identifying expanded T cells in peripheral blood (dated by TCRdb to between 2018 and 2020). Context from the whole study: Technical replicates were generated by sequencing separate aliquots of the same genomic DNA pool, and four replicates were compared pairwise. Paper-wide results and their limitations: The binomial model flagged approximately 1.2 differentially abundant clones between technical replicates, compared with about 16.4 over approximately 2 weeks and 18 to 20 over about 4 weeks. For all healthy donors, the variance in clone template counts between roughly two-week samples rose significantly as total template count increased. The authors expected biological variance in healthy repertoires might increase further over much longer intervals such as months to years. Both the number of clones called differentially abundant and the false-positive rate were significantly reduced by the beta-binomial model across all healthy-donor time intervals.

TCRbeta CDR3 regions were profiled with the immunoSEQ Assay using bias-controlled multiplex PCR amplification of genomic DNA. The authors processed their data as follows. The absolute abundance of each unique TCRbeta CDR3 region was quantified after sequences were collapsed and filtered. Two models were used to test differential abundance: a binomial model (Fisher-equivalent) and a beta-binomial model that adds time-dependent variance fitted from healthy donors. Clones with fewer than 5 combined templates were removed, and differential abundance was called for clones with a Benjamini-Hochberg FDR below 0.01. Using the form v = (b*log(k)+a)^2, the beta-binomial variance was modeled as a function of the total template count across the two samples. Held by TCRdb, this immuneACCESS table contains in-frame sequences only and omits some clones. Under half of the omission traces to an unresolved V gene where checked; the cause of the rest is unknown. V and J calls and clone size are copied from that table; D and trimming were computed from the DNA. In this sample the table shows roughly 100,000 clones, approximately 91% of which occur a single time. 3% to 5% of the sample belongs to the ten largest clones.

From the germline V gene, CDR1 is SGHRS and CDR2 is YFSETQ. From its cysteine to its phenylalanine, the CDR3 spans 15 amino acids. The sequence is cut down to CDR3 DNA, 45 bases in frame from base 1. Unmatched junction bases come to 5, with V trimmed by 4 bases and J by 4 bases. Turning to this clone: The specificity of this receptor is unknown. Per-base qualities were not stored, and no clone one base away is much larger.

During the collection period, no immune events, such as infections, were documented for the healthy donors. Healthy-donor blood repertoires served as a training cohort to calibrate time-dependent variance in a beta-binomial model of T-cell clone differential abundance. There were around ten healthy donors in the training cohort, of whom 3 were female and 7 were male. On average the donors were about 40 years old, and their ages spanned roughly 25 to 70 years. Obtained from a commercial supplier, whole blood was collected from each healthy donor at three time points set about 2 weeks apart. Genomic DNA was extracted from unsorted whole blood for immunosequencing.

Material: blood. The receptor was isolated from a person between 18 and 69 years old in good health. The chain uses TRBV5-1 and TRBJ2-2; the junction holds 9 bases that match TRBD1. The DNA is as follows: TGCGCCAGCAGCACGGGGACAGGGCCCACCGGGGAGCTGTTTTTT. This encodes CASSTGTGPTGELFF. The entire variable domain, with the stretches around the CDR3 drawn from the reference TRBV5-1 and TRBJ2-2 proteins, is KAGVTQTPRYLIKTRGQQVTLSCSPISGHRSVSWYQQTPGQGLQFLFEYFSETQRNKGNFPGRFSGRQFSNSRSEMNVSTLELGDSALYLCASSTGTGPTGELFFGEGSRLTVL.